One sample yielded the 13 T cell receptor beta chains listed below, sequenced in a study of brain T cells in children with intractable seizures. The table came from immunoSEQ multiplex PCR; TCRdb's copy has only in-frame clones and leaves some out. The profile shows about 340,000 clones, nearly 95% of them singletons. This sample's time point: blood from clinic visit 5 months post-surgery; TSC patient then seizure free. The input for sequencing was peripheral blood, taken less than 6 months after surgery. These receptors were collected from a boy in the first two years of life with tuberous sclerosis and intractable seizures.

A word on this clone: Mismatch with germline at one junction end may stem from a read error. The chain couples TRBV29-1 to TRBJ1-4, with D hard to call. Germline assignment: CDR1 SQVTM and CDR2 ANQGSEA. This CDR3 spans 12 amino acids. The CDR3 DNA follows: TGCAGCGTCGAAGATCTAGCTGAAAAACTGTTTTTT. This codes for CSVEDLAEKLFF.

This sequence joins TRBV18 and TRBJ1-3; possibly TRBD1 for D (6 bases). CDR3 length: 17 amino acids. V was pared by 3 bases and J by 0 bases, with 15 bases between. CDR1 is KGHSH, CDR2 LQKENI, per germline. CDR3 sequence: CASSPTQGNPSGNTIYF. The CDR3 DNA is TGTGCCAGCTCACCGACCCAGGGGAACCCCTCTGGAAACACCATATATTTT.

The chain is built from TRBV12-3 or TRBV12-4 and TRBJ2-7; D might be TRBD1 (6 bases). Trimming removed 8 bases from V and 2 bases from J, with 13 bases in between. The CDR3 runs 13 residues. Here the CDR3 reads CASGWTAAYEQYF. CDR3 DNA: TGTGCCAGCGGATGGACAGCAGCCTACGAGCAGTACTTC.

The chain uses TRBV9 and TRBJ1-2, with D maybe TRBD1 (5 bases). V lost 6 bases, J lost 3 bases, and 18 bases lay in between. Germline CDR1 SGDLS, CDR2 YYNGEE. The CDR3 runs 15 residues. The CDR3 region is CASTPEGRGDYGYTF. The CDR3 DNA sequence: TGTGCCAGCACCCCGGAAGGGAGGGGTGACTATGGCTACACCTTC. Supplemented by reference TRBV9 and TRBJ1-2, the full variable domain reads DSGVTQTPKHLITATGQRVTLRCSPRSGDLSVYWYQQSLDQGLQFLIQYYNGEERAKGNILERFSAQQFPDLHSELNLSSLELGDSALYFCASTPEGRGDYGYTFGSGTRLTVV.

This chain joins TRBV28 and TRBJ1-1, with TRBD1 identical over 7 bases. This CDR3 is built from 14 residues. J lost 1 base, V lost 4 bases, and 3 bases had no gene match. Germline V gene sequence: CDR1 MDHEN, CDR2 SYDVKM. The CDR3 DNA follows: TGTGCCAGCAGTTCAGGGGGTAGGAACACTGAAGCTTTCTTT. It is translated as CASSSGGRNTEAFF.

The CDR3 DNA reads TGTGCCAGCAGTTTAGCAGGGGGCCATTCGGAGACCCAGTACTTC. Translating it yields CASSLAGGHSETQYF. This chain connects TRBV28 to TRBJ2-5; the match to TRBD1 covers 8 bases. The CDR3 sequence is 15 residues long. CDR1 MDHEN and CDR2 SYDVKM come from the germline V gene. The V segment lost 2 bases and the J segment 5 bases; nucleotides outside the gene matches: 7.

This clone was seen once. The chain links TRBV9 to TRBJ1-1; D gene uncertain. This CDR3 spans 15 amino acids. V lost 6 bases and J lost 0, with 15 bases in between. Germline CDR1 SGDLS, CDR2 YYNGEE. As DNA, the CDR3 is TGTGCCAGCACCCTACTGGGTAATTTGAACACTGAAGCTTTCTTT. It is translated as CASTLLGNLNTEAFF. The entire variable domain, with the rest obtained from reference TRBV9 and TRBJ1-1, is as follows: DSGVTQTPKHLITATGQRVTLRCSPRSGDLSVYWYQQSLDQGLQFLIQYYNGEERAKGNILERFSAQQFPDLHSELNLSSLELGDSALYFCASTLLGNLNTEAFFGQGTRLTVV.

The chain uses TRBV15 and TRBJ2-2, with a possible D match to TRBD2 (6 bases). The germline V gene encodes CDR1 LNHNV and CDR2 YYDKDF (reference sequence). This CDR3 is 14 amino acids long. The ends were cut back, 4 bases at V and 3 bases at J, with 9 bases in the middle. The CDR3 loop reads CATSIGTYTGELFF. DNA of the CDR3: TGTGCCACCAGCATTGGGACTTACACCGGGGAGCTGTTTTTT.

CDR3 amino acids: CASSSRQFHGYTF. CDR3 in DNA: TGTGCCAGCAGTTCCCGACAGTTTCATGGCTACACCTTC. The V and J genes are TRBV12-3 or TRBV12-4 and TRBJ1-2, with a tentative D call TRBD1 (5 bases). The V gene lost 4 bases and the J gene lost 6 bases, with 12 bases spanning the gap. This CDR3 region has 13 residues.

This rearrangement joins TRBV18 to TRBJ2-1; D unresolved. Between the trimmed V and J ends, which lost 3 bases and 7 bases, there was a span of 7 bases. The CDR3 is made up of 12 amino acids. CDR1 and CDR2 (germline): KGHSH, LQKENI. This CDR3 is CASSPQRNEQFF. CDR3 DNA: TGTGCCAGCTCACCTCAGAGAAATGAGCAGTTCTTC.

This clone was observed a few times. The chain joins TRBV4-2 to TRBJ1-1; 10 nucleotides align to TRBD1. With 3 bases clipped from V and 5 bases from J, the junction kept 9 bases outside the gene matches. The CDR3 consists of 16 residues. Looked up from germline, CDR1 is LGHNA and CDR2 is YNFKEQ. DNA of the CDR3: TGTGCCAGCAGCCAGGTCCTAGACAGGGGGCAGACTGAAGCTTTCTTT. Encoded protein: CASSQVLDRGQTEAFF.

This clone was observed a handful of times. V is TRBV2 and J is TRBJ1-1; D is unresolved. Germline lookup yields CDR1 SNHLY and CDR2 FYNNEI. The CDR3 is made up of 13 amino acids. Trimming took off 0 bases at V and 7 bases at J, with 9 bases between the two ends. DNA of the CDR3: TGTGCCAGCAGTGAAGCTAGGGCCCTTGAAGCTTTCTTT. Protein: CASSEARALEAFF.

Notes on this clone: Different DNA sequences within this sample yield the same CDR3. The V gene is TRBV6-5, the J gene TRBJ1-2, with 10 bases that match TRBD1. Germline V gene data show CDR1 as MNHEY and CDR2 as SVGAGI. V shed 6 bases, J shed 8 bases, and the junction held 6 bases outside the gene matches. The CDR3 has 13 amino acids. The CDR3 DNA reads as TGTGCCAGCAGACGACAGGGGGCGCGGGGCTACACCTTC. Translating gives CASRRQGARGYTF.